A single sample is the source of the 18 T cell receptor beta chains below, sequenced in a study of OX40 agonist ivuxolimab in advanced cancers. Libraries were built with the immunoSEQ multiplex PCR assay. Entries here come from immuneACCESS through TCRdb and include only in-frame sequences with V and J called. Some clones fail to appear in such tables; in the studies checked, an unresolved V gene covers under half of the shortfall, and the cause of the remainder is unknown. A total of roughly 70,000 clones appear in this sample, roughly 85% of them only once. 4% to 5% of the sample is taken by the ten largest. The sequencing used CD4+ or CD8+ T cells sorted from blood, collected in a trial of the OX40 agonist ivuxolimab. Receptors were obtained from an adult with an advanced solid tumor such as melanoma, head and neck, liver or kidney cancer.

This clone was detected a few times. The V gene is TRBV2, the J gene TRBJ1-6, with 10 bases fitting TRBD1. CDR3 size: 16 residues. The V gene end was trimmed by 6 bases and the J gene end by 7 bases; junction bases not matched to a gene: 9. Per the germline V gene, CDR1 is SNHLY and CDR2 is FYNNEI. The CDR3 coding sequence is TGTGCCAGCAGCGGAGAGGGACAGGGGCTGAATTCACCCCTCCACTTT. Protein: CASSGEGQGLNSPLHF.

This chain connects TRBV7-3 to TRBJ1-1; no clear D. V was shortened by 4 bases and J by 9 bases, with 15 bases between the two germline ends. Per germline, CDR1 SGHTA and CDR2 FQGTGA. There are 13 residues in the CDR3. CDR3 DNA: TGTGCCAGCAGCTCGGACCGACCGAGCCAAGCTTTCTTT. Protein product: CASSSDRPSQAFF.

This chain connects TRBV9 to TRBJ2-2; D might be TRBD1 (6 bases). V was pared by 0 bases and J by 4 bases, with 10 bases between. CDR1 SGDLS and CDR2 YYNGEE come from the germline V gene. The CDR3 loop spans 15 amino acids. Here the CDR3 reads CASSVVTGPTGELFF. The CDR3 region has the DNA TGTGCCAGCAGCGTAGTTACAGGGCCCACCGGGGAGCTGTTTTTT.

The chain combines TRBV5-6 with TRBJ2-4; 9 bases fit TRBD2. This CDR3 is 12 amino acids long. Per germline, CDR1 SGHDT and CDR2 YYEEEE. V lost 0 bases and J lost 16; bases outside the gene matches: 5. Written as DNA, the CDR3 is TGTGCCAGCAGCTTGGAGCGGGGGGTCGATTACTTC. Translation gives CASSLERGVDYF.

The J gene is TRBJ2-3, the V gene TRBV10-3, with 9 bases lining up with TRBD2. The CDR3 runs 17 residues. CDR1 and CDR2 from the germline V gene are ENHRY and SYGVKD. J gave up 0 bases and V 3 bases, and 7 bases lay outside the gene matches. In DNA form, the CDR3 reads TGTGCCATCAGTGAATTCCGGCTAGCGGGAAGCACAGATACGCAGTATTTT. Protein: CAISEFRLAGSTDTQYF.

This chain joins TRBV6-1 and TRBJ1-3; D is unresolved. The CDR3 extends over 15 amino acids. Germline V lookup: CDR1 MNHNS, CDR2 SASEGT. Trimming shortened V by 8 bases and J by 0 bases, and 14 bases separated the two germline ends. The CDR3 spells CASARVPSSGNTIYF. In DNA, the CDR3 is TGTGCCAGCGCAAGAGTCCCGAGCTCTGGAAACACCATATATTTT.

DNA of the CDR3: TGTGCCAGCAGCTTAATGGGGGATCTCTATGGCTACACCTTC. Its protein is CASSLMGDLYGYTF. The chain employs TRBV11-3 and TRBJ1-2; tentative D call: TRBD1 (5 bases). CDR3 size: 14 residues. Looked up from germline, CDR1 is SGHNT and CDR2 is YENEEA. The V end lost 2 bases, the J end lost 4 bases, and 11 bases lay between the germline ends.

The chain combines TRBV28 with TRBJ1-2; a weak D match, TRBD1 (6 bases). The V gene lost 3 bases and the J gene lost 6 bases, with 14 bases spanning the gap. Germline V gene lookup returns CDR1 MDHEN and CDR2 SYDVKM. The CDR3 extends over 14 amino acids. For the CDR3, the DNA is TGTGCCAGCAGTTTTGGACAGAACTTACATGGCTACACCTTC. Protein sequence: CASSFGQNLHGYTF.

The chain joins TRBV6-1 to TRBJ1-3; no clear D. CDR3 length equals 16 residues. Germline V lookup: CDR1 MNHNS, CDR2 SASEGT. Trimming pared 2 bases from V and 0 bases from J, leaving 11 bases between. The CDR3 is CASSERGGSSGNTIYF. DNA of the CDR3: TGTGCCAGCAGTGAACGTGGCGGGAGCTCTGGAAACACCATATATTTT.

The chain uses TRBV7-2 and TRBJ2-7; D possibly corresponds to TRBD2 (5 bases). Trimming cost V 5 bases and J 2 bases, with 16 bases left between them. CDR3 length: 15 residues. Germline CDR1 and CDR2: SGHTA and FQGNSA. Written as DNA, the CDR3 is TGTGCCAGCAGCCGGGGATGGTACGGTACCTACGAGCAGTACTTC. It yields the protein CASSRGWYGTYEQYF.

V usage is TRBV7-9 and J usage is TRBJ1-1; D is perhaps TRBD1 (5 bases). Germline CDR1 and CDR2: SEHNR and FQNEAQ (reference sequence). This CDR3 comprises 12 residues. Trimming removed 5 bases from V and 11 bases from J, with 15 bases in between. Here the CDR3 DNA reads TGTGCCAGCAGCCTAGGGGAGTCTGGGGCTTTCTTT. It translates to CASSLGESGAFF. The variable domain in full, completed from reference TRBV7-9 and TRBJ1-1, reads DTGVSQNPRHKITKRGQNVTFRCDPISEHNRLYWYRQTLGQGPEFLTYFQNEAQLEKSRLLSDRFSAERPKGSFSTLEIQRTEQGDSAMYLCASSLGESGAFFGQGTRLTVV.

This chain joins TRBV10-3 and TRBJ2-3; 10 bases are shared with TRBD2. The CDR3 is 17 residues long. From germline, CDR1 is ENHRY and CDR2 SYGVKD. Written as DNA, the CDR3 is TGTGCGGGGTCTGACTCGGTAGCTAGCGGGGGACCAGATACGCAGTATTTT. It is translated as CAGSDSVASGGPDTQYF.

The genes are TRBV27 and TRBJ2-5; the D gene is possibly TRBD1 (6 bases). The ends were cut back, 4 bases at V and 5 bases at J, with 20 bases in the middle. The CDR3 length is 16 residues. Germline V gives CDR1 MNHEY, CDR2 SMNVEV (reference sequence). The CDR3 coding sequence is TGTGCCAGCAGTTCGACAGGTCGAGGGACCTGGGAGACCCAGTACTTC. Amino acid sequence: CASSSTGRGTWETQYF.

V gene TRBV9 combines with J gene TRBJ1-1; unclear D gene. Trimming removed 3 bases at V and 2 bases at J, with 11 bases between. The CDR3 is 14 residues long. Germline V lookup: CDR1 SGDLS, CDR2 YYNGEE. Here the CDR3 reads CASSADGRNTEAFF. Here the CDR3 DNA reads TGTGCCAGCAGCGCCGATGGGAGAAACACTGAAGCTTTCTTT.

This clone was detected once. This chain uses TRBV7-2 with TRBJ1-2; the D is unclear. V was clipped by 2 bases and J by 4 bases, with 11 bases between them. Per germline, CDR1 SGHTA and CDR2 FQGNSA. The CDR3 extends over 14 amino acids. The CDR3 loop reads CASSLSEAVYGYTF. DNA of the CDR3: TGTGCCAGCAGCTTATCGGAAGCGGTCTATGGCTACACCTTC.

V usage is TRBV9 and J usage is TRBJ2-1; TRBD2 is a possible D gene (5 bases). This CDR3 has 12 residues. The V gene lost 3 bases and the J gene lost 10 bases, with 11 bases spanning the gap. CDR1 is SGDLS and CDR2 is YYNGEE in the germline V gene. CDR3 loop: CASSATIQEQFF. The CDR3 nucleotides are TGTGCCAGCAGCGCGACTATCCAGGAGCAGTTCTTC. The full variable domain, with the rest looked up from reference TRBV9 and TRBJ2-1, is DSGVTQTPKHLITATGQRVTLRCSPRSGDLSVYWYQQSLDQGLQFLIQYYNGEERAKGNILERFSAQQFPDLHSELNLSSLELGDSALYFCASSATIQEQFFGPGTRLTVL.

The chain joins TRBV13 to TRBJ2-3; 9 bases map to TRBD1. Germline CDR1 and CDR2: PRHDT and FYEKMQ (reference sequence). V lost 4 bases and J lost 2; bases outside the gene matches: 19. The length of the CDR3 is 20 residues. CDR3 in amino acids: CASSCPPGQGTVNPTDTQYF. The CDR3 DNA follows: TGTGCCAGCAGCTGCCCCCCGGGACAGGGAACGGTTAACCCCACAGATACGCAGTATTTT. The full variable domain, in which reference TRBV13 and TRBJ2-3 provide the parts outside the CDR3, is AAGVIQSPRHLIKEKRETATLKCYPIPRHDTVYWYQQGPGQDPQFLISFYEKMQSDKGSIPDRFSAQQFSDYHSELNMSSLELGDSALYFCASSCPPGQGTVNPTDTQYFGPGTRLTVL.

J is TRBJ1-1 and V is TRBV28; D perhaps matches TRBD1 (6 bases). V shed 6 bases and J shed 7 bases, with 12 bases lying between them. CDR1 MDHEN and CDR2 SYDVKM come from the germline V gene. This CDR3 contains 12 residues. The CDR3 reads CASSWGANEAFF. CDR3 nucleotide sequence: TGTGCCAGCAGCTGGGGGGCGAATGAAGCTTTCTTT.